Sequencing of this TCR delta chain was carried out in a study of gamma-delta chains in newborns, infants, children. About the research overall: Microbial exposure reportedly drives polyclonal innate γδ T cell expansion after birth.

This clone was seen ten or more times. Trimming took off 0 bases at V and 8 bases at J, with 16 bases between the two ends. The CDR3 is 15 residues long. CDR1 is TSWWSYY, CDR2 QGS, per germline. TCRdb made new clone calls on the reads using CATT. The data show 5,500 to 6,500 delta-chain clones, about 1.9% seen once. Material for sequencing was blood. This TCR was recovered from a child who was a newborn, infant or young child, either healthy, febrile or measles-vaccinated (not recorded which). This sequence joins TRDV1 and TRDJ1; the D gene is possibly TRDD3 (6 bases). The CDR3 DNA is TGTGCTCTTGGGGAACTACCCTACCGGGGATGCAAACTCATCTTT. As protein: CALGELPYRGCKLIF.